This T cell receptor beta chain was obtained from a study of a mutant IDH1 vaccine in newly diagnosed glioma (TCRdb year 2021). A note on the overall study: In the chemotherapy-containing groups, vaccination started alongside temozolomide cycles, whereas in patients who had radiotherapy alone it started 4-6 weeks after radiotherapy. The roughly 30 treated patients were approximately 62% male and approximately 40% female, with a mean age of approximately 40 years. Before enrollment, most patients had been given radiochemotherapy with temozolomide as standard therapy, while the rest had received either radiotherapy alone or temozolomide alone. The week-35 safety follow-up was designated visit V12, and the week-47 end of study was designated visit V13. Peripheral blood was collected at six visits: V03 (baseline), V05, V07, V10, V12 and V13. Longitudinal TCRB deep sequencing was done for 25 treated patients, wherever samples were available for exploratory analyses. Here is what the overall study found, with its caveats: Across multiple MHC alleles, vaccine-induced immune responses were seen in approximately 93% of patients. No apparent relationship was observed between pseudoprogression and alterations in the top peripheral T cell clonotypes detected by TCRB sequencing. The authors stated that sample limitations prevented analyses of patient blood samples from being reproduced. PBMC samples for TCRB deep sequencing were selected based on availability.

The junction shows trimming of 3 bases on V and 1 base on J, plus 17 bases between the germline ends. Reading the germline V gene gives CDR1 SGHRS and CDR2 YFSETQ. The CDR3 spans 17 residues, from the cysteine through the phenylalanine. CDR3 DNA is the only sequence kept; it has 51 bases, read in frame from the first base. The time point label corresponds to: week 35, safety follow-up. Each vaccine dose, consisting of 300 ug of a 20-mer mutant IDH1 peptide in Montanide, was administered subcutaneously with topical imiquimod. Patients were given eight vaccinations, in weeks 1, 3, 5, 7, 11, 15, 19 and 23, which matched visits V03 through V10. All donors had newly diagnosed IDH1-mutant astrocytomas of WHO grade 3 or 4 that showed loss of nuclear ATRX. The samples were drawn from NOA16, a multicentre, single-arm, open-label phase I trial in Germany that tested a mutant IDH1 peptide vaccine in humans for the first time. Genomic DNA for TCRB sequencing was isolated from EDTA blood with the DNeasy Blood and Tissue Kit.

The library was made by the immunoSEQ multiplex PCR assay. Following the manufacturer's protocol, the hsTCRB Kit was used to amplify rearranged TCR beta chain sequences. An Illumina MiSeq was used to sequence the TCRB libraries. The authors' analysis ran thus. Demultiplexing, trimming and gene mapping were performed with the kit vendor's proprietary platform. TCRdb re-hosts the immuneACCESS table, in-frame sequences only. Its copies lack some clones; in the studies checked, an unresolved V gene accounts for under half of them, and the cause for the rest is not known. V and J calls and clone size follow that table, whereas D and trimming were derived from the DNA. The sample includes 26,000 or so clones, with 75% to 90% observed a single time. 30% to 35% of the sample is in the top ten clones. As regards this clone: Its target antigen remains unknown. The input lacks base qualities; no much larger clone sits a single base away.

Sequenced material: PBMCs, taken from a glioma patient whose treatment included an IDH1 peptide vaccine. The sequence was obtained from a man aged 25 to 40 with glioma. The chain links TRBV5-1 with TRBJ1-3; TRBD1 is a possible D gene, resting on 6 matching bases. The CDR3 sequence is CASSSTSGDGSGNTIYF. The bases are TGCGCCAGCAGCTCAACCTCAGGGGACGGTTCTGGAAACACCATATATTTT. Beyond the CDR3, the reference TRBV5-1 and TRBJ1-3 genes provide the residues; the full variable domain reads: KAGVTQTPRYLIKTRGQQVTLSCSPISGHRSVSWYQQTPGQGLQFLFEYFSETQRNKGNFPGRFSGRQFSNSRSEMNVSTLELGDSALYLCASSSTSGDGSGNTIYFGEGSWLTVV.